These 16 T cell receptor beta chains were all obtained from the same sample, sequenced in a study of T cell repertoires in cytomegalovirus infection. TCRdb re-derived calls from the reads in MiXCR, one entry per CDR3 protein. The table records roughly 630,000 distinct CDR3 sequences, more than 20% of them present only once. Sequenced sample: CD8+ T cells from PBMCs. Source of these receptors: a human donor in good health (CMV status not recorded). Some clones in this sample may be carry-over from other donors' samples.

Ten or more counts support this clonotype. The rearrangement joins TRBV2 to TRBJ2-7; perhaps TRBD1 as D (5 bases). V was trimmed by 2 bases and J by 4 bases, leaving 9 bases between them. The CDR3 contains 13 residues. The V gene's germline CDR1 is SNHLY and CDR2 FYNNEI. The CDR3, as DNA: TGTGCCAGCAGTGAATCGACAGCATACGAGCAGTACGTC. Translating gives CASSESTAYEQYV.

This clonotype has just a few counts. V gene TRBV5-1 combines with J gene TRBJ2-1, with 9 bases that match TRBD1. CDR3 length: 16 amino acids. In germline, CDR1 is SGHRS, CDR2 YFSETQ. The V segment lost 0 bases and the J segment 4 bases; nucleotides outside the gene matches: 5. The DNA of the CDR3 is TGCGCCAGCAGCTTGGATCACAGGGGGCTATACAATGAGCAGTTCTTC. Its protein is CASSLDHRGLYNEQFF.

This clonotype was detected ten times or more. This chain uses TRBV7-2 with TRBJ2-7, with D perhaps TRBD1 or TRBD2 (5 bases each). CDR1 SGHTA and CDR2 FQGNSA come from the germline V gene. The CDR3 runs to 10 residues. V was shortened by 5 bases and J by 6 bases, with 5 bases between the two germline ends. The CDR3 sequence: CASSGGEQYF. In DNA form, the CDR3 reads TGTGCCAGCAGCGGGGGCGAGCAGTACTTC.

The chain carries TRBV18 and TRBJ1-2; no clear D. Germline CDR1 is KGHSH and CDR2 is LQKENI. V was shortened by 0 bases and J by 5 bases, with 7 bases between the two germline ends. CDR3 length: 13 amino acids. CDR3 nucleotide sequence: TGTGCCAGCTCACCACCTGGGATTTATGGCTACACCTTC. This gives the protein CASSPPGIYGYTF.

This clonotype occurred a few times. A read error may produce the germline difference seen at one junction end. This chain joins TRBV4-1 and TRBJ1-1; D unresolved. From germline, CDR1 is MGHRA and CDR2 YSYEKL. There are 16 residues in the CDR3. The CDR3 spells CASSQGPGEMNTEAFF. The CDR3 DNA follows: TGTGCCAGCAGCCAAGGGCCGGGAGAAATGAACACTGAAGCTTTCTTT.

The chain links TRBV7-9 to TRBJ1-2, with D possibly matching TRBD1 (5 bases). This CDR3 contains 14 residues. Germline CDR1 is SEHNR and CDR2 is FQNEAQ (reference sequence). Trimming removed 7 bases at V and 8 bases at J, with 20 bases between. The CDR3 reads CASIRSGGVEGYTF. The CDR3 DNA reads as TGTGCCAGCATCCGATCGGGGGGGGTGGAGGGCTACACCTTC.

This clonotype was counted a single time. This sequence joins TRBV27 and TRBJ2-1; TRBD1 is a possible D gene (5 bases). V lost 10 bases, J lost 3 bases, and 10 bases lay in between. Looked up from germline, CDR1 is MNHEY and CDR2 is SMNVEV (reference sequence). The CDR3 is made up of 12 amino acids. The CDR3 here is CATGKSYNEQFF. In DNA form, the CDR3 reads TGTGCCACAGGGAAGAGCTACAATGAGCAGTTCTTC.

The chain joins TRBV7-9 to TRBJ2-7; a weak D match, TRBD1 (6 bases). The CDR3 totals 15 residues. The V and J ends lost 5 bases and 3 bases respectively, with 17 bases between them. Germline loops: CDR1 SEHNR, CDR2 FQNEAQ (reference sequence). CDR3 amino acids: CASSQQGWGFYEQYF. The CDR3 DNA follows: TGTGCCAGCAGCCAACAGGGTTGGGGTTTCTACGAGCAGTACTTC.

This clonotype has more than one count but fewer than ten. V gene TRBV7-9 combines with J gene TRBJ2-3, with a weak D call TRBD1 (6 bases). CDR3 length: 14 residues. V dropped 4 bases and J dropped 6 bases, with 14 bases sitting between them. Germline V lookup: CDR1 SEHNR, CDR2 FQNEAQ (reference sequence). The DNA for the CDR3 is TGTGCCAGCAGCTCCGGACAGTTCCATGATACGCAGTATTTT. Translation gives CASSSGQFHDTQYF.

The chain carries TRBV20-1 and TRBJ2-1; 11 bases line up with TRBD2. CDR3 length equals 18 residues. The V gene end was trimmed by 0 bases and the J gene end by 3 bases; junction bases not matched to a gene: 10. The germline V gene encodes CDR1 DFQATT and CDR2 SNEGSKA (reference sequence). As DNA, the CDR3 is TGCAGTGCTAGAGATAGGGTACCTAGCGGGGGGTTCTACAATGAGCAGTTCTTC. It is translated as CSARDRVPSGGFYNEQFF.

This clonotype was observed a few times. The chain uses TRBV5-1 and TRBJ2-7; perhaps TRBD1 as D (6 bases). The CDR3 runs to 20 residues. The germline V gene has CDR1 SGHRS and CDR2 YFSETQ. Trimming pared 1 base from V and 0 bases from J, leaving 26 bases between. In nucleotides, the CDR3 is TGCGCCAGCAGCTTGCTAGCCCTTGCACCGCGAGACAGGACCTCCTACGAGCAGTACGTC. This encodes CASSLLALAPRDRTSYEQYV.

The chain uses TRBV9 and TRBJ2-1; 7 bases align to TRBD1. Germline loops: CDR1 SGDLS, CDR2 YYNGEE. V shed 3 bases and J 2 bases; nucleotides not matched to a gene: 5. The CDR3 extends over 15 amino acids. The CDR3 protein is CASSARDSPYNEQFF. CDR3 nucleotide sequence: TGTGCCAGCAGCGCCCGGGACAGTCCCTACAATGAGCAGTTCTTC.

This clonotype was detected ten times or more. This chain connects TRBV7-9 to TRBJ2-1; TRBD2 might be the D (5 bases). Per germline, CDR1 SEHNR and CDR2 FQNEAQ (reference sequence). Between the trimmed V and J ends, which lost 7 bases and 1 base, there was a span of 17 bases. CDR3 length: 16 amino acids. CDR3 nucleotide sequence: TGTGCCAGCATGCCATCGAGGGAAAGATCCTACAATGAGCAGTTCTTC. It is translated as CASMPSRERSYNEQFF.

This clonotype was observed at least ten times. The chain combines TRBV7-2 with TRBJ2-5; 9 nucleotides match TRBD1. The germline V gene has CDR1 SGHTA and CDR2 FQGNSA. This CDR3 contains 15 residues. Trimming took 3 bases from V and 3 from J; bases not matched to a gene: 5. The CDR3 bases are TGTGCCAGCAGCTTCTGGGACAGGGTAAAAGAGACCCAGTACTTC. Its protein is CASSFWDRVKETQYF.

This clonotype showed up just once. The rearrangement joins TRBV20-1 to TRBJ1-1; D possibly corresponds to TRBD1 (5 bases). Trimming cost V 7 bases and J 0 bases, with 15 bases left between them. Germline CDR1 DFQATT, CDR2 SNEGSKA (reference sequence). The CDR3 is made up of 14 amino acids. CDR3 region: CSGEGPGMNTEAFF. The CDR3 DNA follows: TGCAGTGGGGAGGGGCCGGGCATGAACACTGAAGCTTTCTTT.

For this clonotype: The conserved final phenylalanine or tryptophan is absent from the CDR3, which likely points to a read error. The CDR3 nucleotides read TGCAGCGTTGAAGACAGGGGCGATGAGCAGTTCCTC. Its protein is CSVEDRGDEQFL. The chain links TRBV29-1 to TRBJ2-1, with D tentatively TRBD1 (6 bases). V lost 0 bases and J 8 bases, leaving 8 bases between the germline ends. The CDR3 is 12 amino acids. Germline CDR1 and CDR2: SQVTM and ANQGSEA.